One TCR beta chain is described in this entry. No antigen is known for it. These data belong to a study of identifying expanded T cells in peripheral blood. Method: immunoSEQ multiplex PCR; TCRdb's copy keeps in-frame clones and lacks some. The sample carries roughly 86,000 clones, approximately 84% recorded once. Study results and limitations: Two-week clone count variance significantly increased as total template count grew.

Germline V gives CDR1 PRHDT, CDR2 FYEKMQ (reference sequence). V lost 2 bases to trimming and J lost 8 bases, with 18 bases between them. The length of the CDR3 is 16 residues. No infections or other immune events were documented during collection. The rearrangement links TRBV13 to TRBJ2-2; D is perhaps TRBD2 (5 bases). The sequence was collected from a person between 18 and 75 years old in good health. Sample: blood. This CDR3 reads CASSLSRGIGLGELFF. The CDR3 DNA follows: TGTGCCAGCAGCTTATCCCGGGGAATCGGTTTGGGGGAGCTGTTTTTT.